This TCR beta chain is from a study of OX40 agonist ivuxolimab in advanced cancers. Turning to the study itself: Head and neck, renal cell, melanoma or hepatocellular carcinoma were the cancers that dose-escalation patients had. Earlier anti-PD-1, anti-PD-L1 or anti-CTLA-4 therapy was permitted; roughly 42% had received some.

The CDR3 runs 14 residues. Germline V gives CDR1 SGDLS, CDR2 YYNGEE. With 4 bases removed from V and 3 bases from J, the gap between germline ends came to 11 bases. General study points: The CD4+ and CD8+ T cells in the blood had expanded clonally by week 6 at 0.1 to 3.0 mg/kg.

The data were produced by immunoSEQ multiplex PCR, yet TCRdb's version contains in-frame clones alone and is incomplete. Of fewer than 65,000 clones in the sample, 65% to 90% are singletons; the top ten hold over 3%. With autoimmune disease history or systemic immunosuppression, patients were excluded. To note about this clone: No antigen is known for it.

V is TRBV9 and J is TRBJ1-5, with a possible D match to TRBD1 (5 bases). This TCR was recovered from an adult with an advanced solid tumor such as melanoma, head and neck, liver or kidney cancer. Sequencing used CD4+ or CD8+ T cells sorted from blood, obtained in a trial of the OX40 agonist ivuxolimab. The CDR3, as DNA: TGTGCCAGCAGCCCTAGGGGCTCCAATCAGCCCCAGCATTTT. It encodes CASSPRGSNQPQHF.